This TCR beta chain was retrieved from a study of early T cells in non-severe SARS-CoV-2 infection. Individual cDNA molecules received unique molecular identifiers. MiXCR, applied by TCRdb to the 5' RACE reads, yields one record per CDR3 protein. The profile shows about 69,000 distinct CDR3 sequences, about 9.4% of them singletons. There are a few counts of this clonotype. The V end was cut by 8 bases, the J end by 0 bases, with 10 bases between. The CDR3 is made up of 13 amino acids. Germline assignment: CDR1 MNHNY and CDR2 SVGAGI (reference sequence). This TCR derives from an adult who was a healthcare worker with PCR-confirmed SARS-CoV-2 infection or an uninfected control (not recorded which). Input material: whole blood. The chain is built from TRBV6-6 and TRBJ2-5; D may be TRBD1 (6 bases). The CDR3 region is CASHRTDQETQYF. The CDR3 DNA sequence: TGTGCCAGCCACCGGACAGACCAAGAGACCCAGTACTTC.